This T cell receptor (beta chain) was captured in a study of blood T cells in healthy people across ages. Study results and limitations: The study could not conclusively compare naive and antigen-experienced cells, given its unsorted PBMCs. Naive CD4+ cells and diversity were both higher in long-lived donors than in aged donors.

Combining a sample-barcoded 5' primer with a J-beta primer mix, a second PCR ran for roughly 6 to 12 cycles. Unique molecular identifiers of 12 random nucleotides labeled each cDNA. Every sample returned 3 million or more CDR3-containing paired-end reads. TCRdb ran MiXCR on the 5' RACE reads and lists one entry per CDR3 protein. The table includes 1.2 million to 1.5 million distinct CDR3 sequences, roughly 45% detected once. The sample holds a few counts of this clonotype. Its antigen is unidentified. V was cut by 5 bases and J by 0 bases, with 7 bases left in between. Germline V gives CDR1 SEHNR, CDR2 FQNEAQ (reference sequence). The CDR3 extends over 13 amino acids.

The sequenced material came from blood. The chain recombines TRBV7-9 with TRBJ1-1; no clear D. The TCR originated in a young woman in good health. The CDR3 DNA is TGTGCCAGCAGCGCCGAGTTGAACACTGAAGCTTTCTTT. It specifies CASSAELNTEAFF. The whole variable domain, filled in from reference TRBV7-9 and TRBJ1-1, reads DTGVSQNPRHKITKRGQNVTFRCDPISEHNRLYWYRQTLGQGPEFLTYFQNEAQLEKSRLLSDRFSAERPKGSFSTLEIQRTEQGDSAMYLCASSAELNTEAFFGQGTRLTVV.